Detailed here is one TCR beta chain. Trimming at V came to 7 bases and at J to 9 bases, leaving 14 bases not matched to a gene. This CDR3 spans 17 amino acids. Per the germline V gene, CDR1 is LNHDA and CDR2 is SQIVND (reference sequence). This sample is drawn from a study of control samples from healthy donors and cancer patients. This table comes from immunoSEQ multiplex PCR, and its TCRdb copy is limited to in-frame clones, with some not included. The table records tens of thousands of clones, about 90% of them present only once. This clonotype was obtained from an older woman with head and neck cancer. The J gene is TRBJ2-1, the V gene TRBV19, with 14 bases that match TRBD2. The sequencing input was PBMCs. The CDR3 reads CASNQPGTSGSIGEQFF. The CDR3 coding sequence is TGTGCCAGTAACCAACCAGGGACTAGCGGGAGTATCGGTGAGCAGTTCTTC.